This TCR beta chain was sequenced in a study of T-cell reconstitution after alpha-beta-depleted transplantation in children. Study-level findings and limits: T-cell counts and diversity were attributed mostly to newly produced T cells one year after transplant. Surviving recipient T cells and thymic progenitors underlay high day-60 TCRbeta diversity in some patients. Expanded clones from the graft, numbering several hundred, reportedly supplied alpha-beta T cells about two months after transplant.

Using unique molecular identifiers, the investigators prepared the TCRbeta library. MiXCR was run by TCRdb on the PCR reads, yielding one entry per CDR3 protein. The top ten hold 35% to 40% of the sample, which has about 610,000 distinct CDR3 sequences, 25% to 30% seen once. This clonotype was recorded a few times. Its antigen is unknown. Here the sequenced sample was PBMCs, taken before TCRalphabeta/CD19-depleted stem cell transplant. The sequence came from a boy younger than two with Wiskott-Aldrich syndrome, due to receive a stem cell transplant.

CDR3 DNA sequence: TGTGCCAGCAGCCAGGATCCCGGGACTCAATGGACCGGGGAGCTGTTTTTT. It specifies CASSQDPGTQWTGELFF. This chain uses TRBV4-2 with TRBJ2-2, with D possibly TRBD2 on 6 matching bases. V lost 3 bases to trimming and J lost 5 bases, with 19 bases between them. Germline assignment: CDR1 LGHNA and CDR2 YNFKEQ. The CDR3 is 17 residues long.